This passage covers 17 T cell receptor beta chains from one sample sequenced in a study of CD8+CD57+ T cells in acquired aplastic anemia. The patients chosen for sequencing had shown expansion of CD8+CD57+ cells (detected by flow cytometry). CDR3 and TCR beta VDJ profiling relied on genomic DNA as the template. TCRdb used MiXCR to reprocess the reads, holding one entry per CDR3 protein. The profile covers hundreds of thousands of distinct CDR3 sequences, with 82% appearing a single time and 40% to 50% taken by the ten largest. Input material: sorted CD4+, CD8+, or CD8+CD57+ T cells (not recorded which) from PBMCs. The receptors were gathered from a human donor with aplastic anemia.

The chain employs TRBV20-1 and TRBJ2-7, with TRBD2 matching over 7 bases. V shed 3 bases, J shed 0 bases, and the junction held 5 bases outside the gene matches. The CDR3 is 14 residues long. Looked up from germline, CDR1 is DFQATT and CDR2 is SNEGSKA (reference sequence). The CDR3, as DNA: TGCAGTGCTAGGGGGACTATCATCTCCTACGAGCAGTACTTC. Translating gives CSARGTIISYEQYF.

A note on this clonotype: Without the conserved terminal phenylalanine or tryptophan, this CDR3 likely stems from a read error. The chain employs TRBV2 and TRBJ1-6; the D gene is possibly TRBD1 (6 bases). V shed 8 bases and J shed 8 bases, with 16 bases lying between them. This CDR3 contains 14 residues. Per germline, CDR1 SNHLY and CDR2 FYNNEI. The CDR3 loop reads CASGDGGGHSPLHS. As DNA, the CDR3 is TGTGCCAGCGGGGACGGGGGGGGGCATTCACCCCTCCACTCT.

The chain uses TRBV19 and TRBJ2-7; 7 bases agree with TRBD2. Germline CDR1 and CDR2: LNHDA and SQIVND (reference sequence). CDR3 length equals 16 residues. The CDR3 protein is CASSIPSGAYNEELFV. The CDR3 DNA sequence: TGTGCCAGTAGTATACCTAGCGGAGCCTACAATGAGGAGTTGTTCGTC.

This chain connects TRBV29-1 to TRBJ1-1; no definite D call. The V gene's germline CDR1 is SQVTM and CDR2 ANQGSEA. This CDR3 is built from 10 residues. Trimming left V 6 bases short and J 4 bases short, with 6 bases between. The CDR3 sequence: CSVLGTEAFF. CDR3 DNA: TGCAGCGTATTAGGCACTGAAGCTTTCTTT.

The genes are TRBV20-1 and TRBJ2-3, with TRBD2 identical over 9 bases. Germline-derived CDR1 and CDR2 are DFQATT and SNEGSKA (reference sequence). Trimming removed 6 bases from V and 4 bases from J; junction bases left unmatched: 11. The CDR3 consists of 15 residues. The CDR3 DNA reads as TGCAGTGCGGGAATAGCGGGGGTTGTTTCAGATACGCAGTATTTT. It encodes CSAGIAGVVSDTQYF.

V and J are TRBV7-8 and TRBJ2-7; D possibly matches TRBD1 or TRBD2 (5 bases each). CDR3 size: 16 residues. Germline V gives CDR1 SGHVS, CDR2 FQNEAQ. V was pared by 3 bases and J by 9 bases, with 24 bases between. CDR3 in amino acids: CASSFTGRANMDAQYV. CDR3 nucleotides: TGTGCCAGCAGCTTCACGGGACGGGCGAACATGGACGCGCAGTACGTC.

About this clonotype: One end of the junction is discordant with germline, which a read error may explain. The J gene is TRBJ1-6, the V gene TRBV7-8, with D uncertain. Germline lookup yields CDR1 SGHVS and CDR2 FQNEAQ. This CDR3 has 14 amino acids. This CDR3 reads CASSQDTLPANTEF. For the CDR3, the DNA is TGCGCCAGCAGCCAAGATACCCTCCCGGCCAACACTGAATTT.

This rearrangement joins TRBV15 to TRBJ2-7; D not resolved. V lost 10 bases, J lost 9 bases, and 25 bases lay in between. Germline V CDR1 and CDR2: LNHNV, YYDKDF (reference sequence). The length of the CDR3 is 14 residues. CDR3 in DNA: TGTGCCAGCAGTAGAGCCGGAAGCTCAGACGCGCAGTACTTC. As protein: CASSRAGSSDAQYF.

V gene TRBV11-2 combines with J gene TRBJ2-1; 10 bases align to TRBD2. The V and J ends lost 5 bases and 8 bases, in that order; junction bases with no gene match: 3. Per germline, CDR1 SGHAT and CDR2 FQNNGV. This CDR3 is built from 13 residues. This chain's CDR3 is CASSPGTSDEQFF. The CDR3 DNA follows: TGTGCCAGCAGCCCTGGGACTAGCGATGAGCAGTTCTTC.

On this clonotype itself: Germline and junction disagree at one end, which may indicate a read error. The chain joins TRBV7-2 to TRBJ2-3; possible D gene TRBD1, 6 bases. Germline CDR1 is SGHTA and CDR2 is FQGNSA. The CDR3 spans 14 residues. CDR3 sequence reads: CASSSGAGGYTQGF. CDR3 DNA sequence: TGTGCCAGCAGCTCAGGGGCAGGTGGCTACACGCAGGGTTTT.

The CDR3 is CASRQGGGDGQDEQFF. CDR3 bases: TGTGCCAGCAGGCAGGGGGGCGGAGATGGTCAGGATGAGCAGTTCTTC. J is TRBJ2-1 and V is TRBV2; weak D call: TRBD1 (7 bases). CDR3 length: 16 amino acids. Trimming cost V 6 bases and J 8 bases, with 23 bases left between them. Germline loops: CDR1 SNHLY, CDR2 FYNNEI.

The chain combines TRBV7-9 with TRBJ2-3; a weak D match, TRBD1 (6 bases). Trimming took 8 bases from V and 14 from J, leaving 23 bases between them. This CDR3 is built from 13 residues. The germline V gene encodes CDR1 SEHNR and CDR2 FQNEAQ (reference sequence). In DNA, the CDR3 is TGTGCCAGCGGGGTTGGGGGCACCGGTGGGCGGTATTTT. Protein: CASGVGGTGGRYF.

This clonotype has a single count. The CDR3 coding sequence is TGCAGCGTCGCCCTGGGGGTGGACGAGCAGTACTTC. It translates to CSVALGVDEQYF. The chain links TRBV29-1 to TRBJ2-7; D may match TRBD1 or TRBD2 (5 bases each). Trimming pared 6 bases from V and 5 bases from J, leaving 14 bases between. The germline gives CDR1 SQVTM, CDR2 ANQGSEA. This CDR3 has 12 residues.

Of note for this clonotype: A read error may produce the germline difference seen at one junction end. The CDR3 coding sequence is TGTGCCAGCAGAGGAGCGTCAAATATTCAGTACTTT. It is translated as CASRGASNIQYF. The J gene is TRBJ2-3, the V gene TRBV9; D unresolved. CDR3 size: 12 residues. CDR1 is SGDLS, CDR2 YYNGEE, per germline.

This clonotype is a singleton in its sample. The chain joins TRBV7-9 to TRBJ2-7, with TRBD1 identical over 8 bases. This CDR3 comprises 18 residues. Looked up from germline, CDR1 is SEHNR and CDR2 is FQNEAQ (reference sequence). Unmatched junction bases numbered 14, after V lost 3 bases and J lost 1 base. The CDR3: CASSFPSGGTGLSYEQYV. The CDR3, as DNA: TGTGCCAGCAGCTTTCCATCCGGCGGGACAGGTCTTTCCTACGAGCAGTACGTC.

The chain is built from TRBV2 and TRBJ2-3, with D uncertain. Trimming removed 1 base from V and 3 bases from J, with 11 bases in between. CDR1 SNHLY and CDR2 FYNNEI come from the germline V gene. CDR3 size: 15 residues. CDR3 in amino acids: CASSEEGRRTDTQYF. As DNA, the CDR3 is TGTGCCAGCAGTGAAGAGGGCAGGCGGACAGATACGCAGTATTTT.

This clonotype appeared many times. The chain combines TRBV5-4 with TRBJ1-1; D perhaps matches TRBD1 (5 bases). Deletions cut 2 bases from V and 0 bases from J, with 11 bases between. The CDR3 length is 15 residues. Germline V lookup: CDR1 SGHNT, CDR2 YYREEE (reference sequence). The CDR3 DNA reads TGTGCCAGCAGCTTTGGAGACAGCATGAACACTGAAGCTTTCTTT. Protein sequence: CASSFGDSMNTEAFF.